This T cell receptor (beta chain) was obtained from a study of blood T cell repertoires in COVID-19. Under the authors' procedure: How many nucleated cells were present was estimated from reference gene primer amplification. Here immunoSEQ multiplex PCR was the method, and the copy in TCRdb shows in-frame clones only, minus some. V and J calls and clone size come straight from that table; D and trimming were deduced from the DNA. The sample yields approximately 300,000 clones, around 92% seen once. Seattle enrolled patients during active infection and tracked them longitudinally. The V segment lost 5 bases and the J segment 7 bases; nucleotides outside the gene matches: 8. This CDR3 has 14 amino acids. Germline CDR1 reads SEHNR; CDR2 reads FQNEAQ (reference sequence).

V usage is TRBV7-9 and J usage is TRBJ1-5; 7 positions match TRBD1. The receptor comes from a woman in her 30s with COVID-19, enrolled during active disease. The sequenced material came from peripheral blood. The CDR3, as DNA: TGTGCCAGCAGCCGGGGACAGTTTTCGCAGCCCCAGCATTTT. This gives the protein CASSRGQFSQPQHF.